Listed below are T cell receptor beta chains from one sample, sequenced in a study of T cell changes during pregnancy in multiple sclerosis. The table came from immunoSEQ multiplex PCR; TCRdb's copy has only in-frame clones and leaves some out. The data contain approximately 69,000 clones, approximately 94% of them singletons. Source: peripheral blood, taken in the third trimester of pregnancy. These receptors were taken from a female donor with multiple sclerosis, enrolled in a pregnancy study. Both conserved end residues are part of each CDR3. Fields, in order: D gene, V gene, clone size, J gene, CDR3 protein, CDR3 DNA. A D gene is named only where the DNA matches it firmly. The size field is filled for only some rows; it gives once, few, many or a size class.

d_call: -
v_call: TRBV29-1
clone_size: -
j_call: TRBJ1-2
cdr3_aa: CSIRGTGGYTF
cdr3_nt: TGCAGCATAAGGGGGACGGGAGGCTACACCTTC

d_call: -
v_call: TRBV6-6
clone_size: -
j_call: TRBJ2-1
cdr3_aa: CASREGDNEQFF
cdr3_nt: TGTGCCAGTAGGGAGGGGGACAATGAGCAGTTCTTC

d_call: TRBD2
v_call: TRBV7-9
clone_size: -
j_call: TRBJ2-3
cdr3_aa: CASSPHPTWAGGYTDTQYF
cdr3_nt: TGTGCCAGCAGCCCCCACCCGACCTGGGCGGGGGGTTACACAGATACGCAGTATTTT

d_call: -
v_call: TRBV29-1
clone_size: -
j_call: TRBJ1-2
cdr3_aa: CSAWGGGGYTF
cdr3_nt: TGCAGCGCCTGGGGGGGCGGCGGCTACACCTTC

d_call: -
v_call: TRBV6-5
clone_size: once
j_call: TRBJ1-1
cdr3_aa: CASSDRRNTEAFF
cdr3_nt: TGTGCCAGCAGCGACAGACGGAACACTGAAGCTTTCTTT

d_call: -
v_call: TRBV2
clone_size: once
j_call: TRBJ1-4
cdr3_aa: CASTPDEKLFF
cdr3_nt: TGTGCCAGCACCCCAGATGAAAAACTGTTTTTT

d_call: -
v_call: TRBV6-5
clone_size: -
j_call: TRBJ1-3
cdr3_aa: CASRVDRGTGNTIYF
cdr3_nt: TGTGCCAGCAGGGTTGACCGGGGGACTGGAAACACCATATATTTT

d_call: -
v_call: TRBV6-6
clone_size: once
j_call: TRBJ2-7
cdr3_aa: CASSGLASYEQYF
cdr3_nt: TGTGCCAGCTCGGGACTTGCATCCTACGAGCAGTACTTC

d_call: -
v_call: TRBV15
clone_size: -
j_call: TRBJ2-2
cdr3_aa: CATSRDPPGQPTGELFF
cdr3_nt: TGTGCCACCAGCAGAGATCCCCCTGGACAGCCGACCGGGGAGCTGTTTTTT

d_call: -
v_call: TRBV7-2
clone_size: once
j_call: TRBJ1-1
cdr3_aa: CASSPSRTLGTFF
cdr3_nt: TGTGCCAGCAGCCCCAGTCGGACGCTCGGGACTTTCTTT

d_call: TRBD1
v_call: TRBV2
clone_size: -
j_call: TRBJ2-7
cdr3_aa: CASNPPKDRGYEQYF
cdr3_nt: TGTGCCAGCAACCCCCCGAAGGACAGGGGATACGAGCAGTACTTC

d_call: TRBD1
v_call: TRBV19
clone_size: -
j_call: TRBJ2-7
cdr3_aa: CASSVMGQVKEQYF
cdr3_nt: TGTGCCAGTAGTGTAATGGGACAGGTTAAGGAGCAGTACTTC

d_call: -
v_call: TRBV25-1
clone_size: once
j_call: TRBJ1-1
cdr3_aa: CASSAYRTMNTEAFF
cdr3_nt: TGTGCCAGCAGTGCCTACAGGACCATGAACACTGAAGCTTTCTTT

d_call: TRBD1
v_call: TRBV7-8
clone_size: -
j_call: TRBJ2-5
cdr3_aa: CATLRDSRGKLGTQYF
cdr3_nt: TGTGCCACACTCCGGGACAGTCGGGGTAAACTGGGGACCCAGTACTTC

d_call: -
v_call: TRBV27
clone_size: -
j_call: TRBJ1-4
cdr3_aa: CASSLSGEYRTAFNEKLFF
cdr3_nt: TGTGCCAGCAGTTTATCGGGGGAATATAGGACAGCGTTTAATGAAAAACTGTTTTTT

d_call: -
v_call: TRBV19
clone_size: -
j_call: TRBJ1-1
cdr3_aa: CASSIGLVTRGAGGTEAFF
cdr3_nt: TGTGCCAGTAGTATAGGGCTCGTTACGAGGGGGGCCGGGGGGACTGAAGCTTTCTTT

d_call: -
v_call: TRBV4-1
clone_size: -
j_call: TRBJ2-1
cdr3_aa: CASSATVRDPSRRDEQFF
cdr3_nt: TGCGCCAGCAGCGCCACCGTCCGGGACCCCTCGCGGAGGGATGAGCAGTTCTTC

d_call: -
v_call: TRBV9
clone_size: -
j_call: TRBJ1-1
cdr3_aa: CASSPLTMNTEAFF
cdr3_nt: TGTGCCAGCAGCCCTTTAACTATGAACACTGAAGCTTTCTTT

d_call: -
v_call: TRBV6-1
clone_size: -
j_call: TRBJ1-1
cdr3_aa: CASNIQGEAFF
cdr3_nt: TGTGCCAGCAACATACAGGGCGAAGCTTTCTTT

d_call: TRBD2
v_call: TRBV5-1
clone_size: -
j_call: TRBJ2-3
cdr3_aa: CASSGRSGLASTDTQYF
cdr3_nt: TGCGCCAGCAGTGGTCGTTCGGGACTAGCAAGCACAGATACGCAGTATTTT